This note documents a single T cell receptor (beta chain) sequence. These data originate in a study of cytomegalovirus exposure and HLA in healthy donors. The V end lost 1 base, the J end lost 6 bases, and 12 bases lay between the germline ends. The CDR3 length is 14 residues. The germline V gene has CDR1 SGHTA and CDR2 FQGNSA. It was with 60 Vbeta and 13 Jbeta primers that the PCR ran. The method was immunoSEQ multiplex PCR; TCRdb's version includes in-frame clones alone and lacks a portion of them. The data hold about 93,000 clones, with 82% observed a single time. The clonotype was recovered from a man aged 45 to 65 in good health and CMV-seronegative. The gene calls are TRBV7-2 and TRBJ1-1; D gene unclear. The sequenced material came from PBMCs. CDR3 DNA: TGTGCCAGCAGCTTAGGTCCGGTAAGCGCTGAAGCTTTCTTT. It specifies CASSLGPVSAEAFF.